One and the same sample provided the 21 T cell receptor beta chains below, sequenced in a study of OX40 agonist ivuxolimab in advanced cancers. The data were produced by immunoSEQ multiplex PCR, yet TCRdb's version contains in-frame clones alone and is incomplete. The data contain about 60,000 clones, around nine tenths of them singletons. The starting material was CD4+ or CD8+ T cells sorted from blood, obtained in a trial of the OX40 agonist ivuxolimab. The receptors shown here come from an adult with an advanced solid tumor such as melanoma, head and neck, liver or kidney cancer.

The chain recombines TRBV30 with TRBJ1-5; unclear D gene. The germline V gene encodes CDR1 GTSNPN and CDR2 SVGIG (reference sequence). CDR3 length: 15 amino acids. Trimming removed 1 base from V and 0 bases from J, with 10 bases in between. The CDR3: CAWSGSSNSNQPQHF. DNA of the CDR3: TGTGCCTGGAGTGGGTCTAGCAATAGCAATCAGCCCCAGCATTTT.

The V call is TRBV5-4, the J call TRBJ2-2, with 15 positions matching TRBD2. V shed 4 bases, J shed 4 bases, and the junction held 5 bases outside the gene matches. Per germline, CDR1 SGHNT and CDR2 YYREEE (reference sequence). The CDR3 has 17 residues. Here the CDR3 DNA reads TGTGCCAGCAGCCTGGGACTAGCGGGAGGAGGCACCGGGGAGCTGTTTTTT. Its protein is CASSLGLAGGGTGELFF.

This chain joins TRBV11-2 and TRBJ2-7; no clear D gene. V lost 5 bases, J lost 4 bases, and 12 bases lay in between. The CDR3 consists of 13 residues. Germline CDR1 SGHAT, CDR2 FQNNGV. In DNA form, the CDR3 reads TGTGCCAGCAGCCCTCACCGACCGTACGAGCAGTACTTC. As protein: CASSPHRPYEQYF.

The V call is TRBV19, the J call TRBJ2-7, with TRBD1 identical over 12 bases. The CDR3 contains 14 residues. V lost 5 bases, J lost 4 bases, and 3 bases stayed unmatched. Germline-derived CDR1 and CDR2 are LNHDA and SQIVND (reference sequence). The CDR3 reads CASSGTGGLYEQYF. The CDR3 DNA reads as TGTGCCAGTAGTGGGACAGGGGGCTTATACGAGCAGTACTTC. Filled out from reference TRBV19 and TRBJ2-7, the complete variable domain reads DGGITQSPKYLFRKEGQNVTLSCEQNLNHDAMYWYRQDPGQGLRLIYYSQIVNDFQKGDIAEGYSVSREKKESFPLTVTSAQKNPTAFYLCASSGTGGLYEQYFGPGTRLTVT.

This sequence joins TRBV29-1 and TRBJ2-5, with 8 bases fitting TRBD2. The CDR3 covers 14 residues. V was pared by 5 bases and J by 4 bases, with 9 bases of the junction left unmatched. Germline V CDR1 and CDR2: SQVTM, ANQGSEA. CDR3 amino acids: CSVSLVAGRETQYF. The CDR3 bases are TGCAGCGTTTCATTGGTAGCGGGGAGAGAGACCCAGTACTTC.

This chain links TRBV9 with TRBJ1-4; TRBD1 might be the D (6 bases). CDR1 and CDR2 from the germline V gene are SGDLS and YYNGEE. V gave up 0 bases and J gave up 8 bases, with 11 bases separating them. This CDR3 region has 14 residues. CDR3 residues: CASSVGQVDEKLFF. CDR3 bases: TGTGCCAGCAGCGTAGGACAGGTGGACGAAAAACTGTTTTTT.

This chain uses TRBV9 with TRBJ2-3, with 10 bases matching TRBD2. The germline gives CDR1 SGDLS, CDR2 YYNGEE. The CDR3 has 18 residues. V lost 4 bases to trimming and J lost 4 bases; unmatched junction nucleotides: 15. The CDR3 region is CASSPRTSGRANPDTQYF. CDR3 nucleotide sequence: TGTGCCAGCAGCCCCCGCACAAGCGGGAGGGCCAATCCAGATACGCAGTATTTT.

The V call is TRBV7-9, the J call TRBJ1-4; D might be TRBD1 (5 bases). In germline, CDR1 is SEHNR, CDR2 FQNEAQ (reference sequence). Trimming took 7 bases from V and 5 from J, leaving 11 bases between them. The CDR3 sequence is 13 residues long. CDR3 bases: TGTGCCAGCAAAAGCGGGGCGAATGAAAAACTGTTTTTT. This encodes CASKSGANEKLFF. The whole variable domain, filled in from reference TRBV7-9 and TRBJ1-4, reads DTGVSQNPRHKITKRGQNVTFRCDPISEHNRLYWYRQTLGQGPEFLTYFQNEAQLEKSRLLSDRFSAERPKGSFSTLEIQRTEQGDSAMYLCASKSGANEKLFFGSGTQLSVL.

The V and J genes are TRBV5-4 and TRBJ1-1, with D perhaps TRBD1 (6 bases). This CDR3 comprises 12 residues. Germline CDR1 reads SGHNT; CDR2 reads YYREEE (reference sequence). The V gene lost 2 bases and the J gene lost 7 bases, with 9 bases spanning the gap. CDR3 DNA sequence: TGTGCCAGCAGCTTTTTAGGGGGTGAAGCTTTCTTT. Translation gives CASSFLGGEAFF.

This clone came up once. This chain links TRBV5-1 with TRBJ1-5; the match to TRBD1 covers 8 bases. V lost 0 bases and J lost 5; bases outside the gene matches: 7. Germline V gene data show CDR1 as SGHRS and CDR2 as YFSETQ. The CDR3 is 16 amino acids. The CDR3 region has the DNA TGCGCCAGCAGCTTGGTGCCGGGACAGGCTCATCAGCCCCAGCATTTT. Protein product: CASSLVPGQAHQPQHF.

This clone was seen only once. V and J are TRBV4-2 and TRBJ2-1; 11 positions match TRBD2. CDR1 and CDR2 from the germline V gene are LGHNA and YNFKEQ. CDR3 length equals 16 residues. V shed 4 bases, J shed 4 bases, and the junction held 6 bases outside the gene matches. The CDR3 is CASSLRTSGSYNEQFF. For the CDR3, the DNA is TGTGCCAGCAGCCTGCGGACTAGCGGGTCTTACAATGAGCAGTTCTTC.

The rearrangement joins TRBV4-2 to TRBJ2-7, with a weak D call TRBD1 (6 bases). The CDR3 runs to 16 residues. V lost 4 bases to trimming and J lost 0 bases, with 16 bases between them. CDR1 is LGHNA and CDR2 is YNFKEQ in the germline V gene. The CDR3: CASSPTDRTTSYEQYF. CDR3 coding DNA: TGTGCCAGCAGCCCCACAGACAGGACAACCTCCTACGAGCAGTACTTC.

This clone was counted between two and nine times. The V gene is TRBV28, the J gene TRBJ1-1, with D tentatively TRBD1 (6 bases). Germline CDR1 is MDHEN and CDR2 is SYDVKM. The V end was cut by 6 bases, the J end by 1 base, with 12 bases between. CDR3 length: 14 amino acids. This CDR3 is CASREPGQNTEAFF. DNA of the CDR3: TGTGCCAGCAGGGAGCCGGGACAGAACACTGAAGCTTTCTTT.

The genes are TRBV5-5 and TRBJ2-5; D not certain. V lost 4 bases to trimming and J lost 6 bases, with 16 bases between them. CDR1 and CDR2 (germline): SGHKS, YYEKEE (reference sequence). This CDR3 spans 14 amino acids. The CDR3 here is CASSAIQADKTQYF. The CDR3 DNA follows: TGTGCCAGCAGCGCAATCCAGGCGGATAAGACCCAGTACTTC. The variable domain in full, completed from reference TRBV5-5 and TRBJ2-5, reads DAGVTQSPTHLIKTRGQQVTLRCSPISGHKSVSWYQQVLGQGPQFIFQYYEKEERGRGNFPDRFSARQFPNYSSELNVNALLLGDSALYLCASSAIQADKTQYFGPGTRLLVL.

This chain uses TRBV2 with TRBJ1-5; D ambiguous. Trimming left V 6 bases short and J 5 bases short, with 11 bases between. Germline CDR1 is SNHLY and CDR2 is FYNNEI. CDR3 length: 13 amino acids. The CDR3 bases are TGTGCCAGCAGCGGACGTCCAGATCAGCCCCAGCATTTT. Translating gives CASSGRPDQPQHF. The whole variable domain, filled in from reference TRBV2 and TRBJ1-5, reads EPEVTQTPSHQVTQMGQEVILRCVPISNHLYFYWYRQILGQKVEFLVSFYNNEISEKSEIFDDQFSVERPDGSNFTLKIRSTKLEDSAMYFCASSGRPDQPQHFGDGTRLSIL.

The chain employs TRBV14 and TRBJ2-1; 7 positions agree with TRBD1. In germline, CDR1 is SGHDN, CDR2 FVKESK. After removal of 0 bases from V and 3 bases from J, the junction contained 8 bases not matched to a gene. CDR3 size: 17 residues. The CDR3 region is CASSQEPETGYYNEQFF. CDR3 bases: TGTGCCAGCAGCCAAGAGCCCGAGACAGGGTACTACAATGAGCAGTTCTTC.

The V call is TRBV19, the J call TRBJ1-1, with 7 nucleotides matching TRBD1. The CDR3 loop spans 17 amino acids. The J segment lost 0 bases and the V segment lost 7 bases, leaving 14 bases of the junction unmatched. Germline V lookup: CDR1 LNHDA, CDR2 SQIVND (reference sequence). CDR3 in amino acids: CASKRTGRTQLNTEAFF. CDR3 DNA: TGTGCCAGTAAACGGACAGGCAGAACACAGTTGAACACTGAAGCTTTCTTT.

This clone was observed a single time. CDR3 in amino acids: CASCGTYEQYF. CDR3 DNA: TGCGCCAGCTGTGGTACGTACGAGCAGTACTTC. The V gene is TRBV10-2, the J gene TRBJ2-7, with D uncertain. The length of the CDR3 is 11 residues. Germline V lookup: CDR1 WSHSY, CDR2 SAAADI. The V and J ends lost 8 bases and 4 bases respectively, with 9 bases between them.

The CDR3 DNA follows: TGTGCCAGCAGTTTCGTGGGGAACACCGGGGAGCTGTTTTTT. This gives the protein CASSFVGNTGELFF. The V and J genes are TRBV27 and TRBJ2-2; D is unclear. CDR1 is MNHEY, CDR2 SMNVEV, per germline (reference sequence). This CDR3 has 14 residues. Trimming stripped 3 bases from V and 1 base from J, with 6 bases between.

The rearrangement joins TRBV29-1 to TRBJ2-1; 10 bases are a match to TRBD2. The CDR3 is 15 residues long. Germline lookup yields CDR1 SQVTM and CDR2 ANQGSEA. V was clipped by 6 bases and J by 12 bases; unmatched bases: 17. The CDR3 coding sequence is TGCAGCGTCGGAGGCCAGGGGAGCGGGAGGGATAGGCAGTTCTTC. It yields the protein CSVGGQGSGRDRQFF.

The CDR3 sequence: CASSLPGQDTQYF. In DNA, the CDR3 is TGCGCCAGCAGCCTACCCGGACAGGACACGCAGTATTTT. The V and J genes are TRBV4-1 and TRBJ2-3, with 7 bases matching TRBD1. The CDR3 loop spans 13 amino acids. The V gene's germline CDR1 is MGHRA and CDR2 YSYEKL. V lost 4 bases and J lost 9; bases outside the gene matches: 7.